Listed below are T cell receptor beta chains from one sample, sequenced in a study of blood T cell repertoires in COVID-19. Libraries were prepared by immunoSEQ multiplex PCR; TCRdb keeps only in-frame clonotypes and omits some of them. The repertoire includes about 210,000 clones, 88% of them detected once, and roughly 2.5% sits in the top ten. Sequencing was performed on PBMCs or T cells enriched from blood (not recorded which). All receptors derive from a middle-aged woman with acute COVID-19. CDR3s include the opening cysteine and the closing phenylalanine or tryptophan.

v_gene	j_gene	CDR3aa
TRBV5-4	TRBJ1-2	CASSFTGGGYGYTF
TRBV5-6	TRBJ1-4	CASSLGQGRTNEKLFF
TRBV4-3	TRBJ2-5	CASSQNSASGFQETQYF
TRBV19	TRBJ2-1	CASSPGLAWSYNEQFF
TRBV30	TRBJ2-2	CAWSGLRVWGELFF
TRBV6-6	TRBJ1-2	CASSPDRLNYGYTF
TRBV4-3	TRBJ2-1	CASSQSQIYNEQFF
TRBV7-9	TRBJ1-6	CASSRDNYNSPLHF
TRBV5-4	TRBJ2-3	CASSWRGSPDTQYF
TRBV13	TRBJ2-2	CASSRDIQSRELFF
TRBV7-8	TRBJ2-1	CASSLAPGRARSLYNEQFF
TRBV5-5	TRBJ1-4	CASSYEDRDEKLFF
TRBV6-5	TRBJ2-2	CASSYVPRSFGELFF
TRBV5-1	TRBJ2-1	CASSPTSLFGGEQFF
TRBV12-3/TRBV12-4	TRBJ1-5	CASSLYNQPQHF
TRBV7-9	TRBJ2-7	CASSPTGGAVYEQYF
TRBV12-3/TRBV12-4	TRBJ1-3	CASSFGQGNTIYF
TRBV25-1	TRBJ1-1	CASSEWEEMNTEAFF
TRBV19	TRBJ1-1	CASSIGVNTEAFF
TRBV5-1	TRBJ2-1	CASSSQGSGGSYNEQFF
TRBV19	TRBJ1-5	CASSRLVGQPQHF
TRBV19	TRBJ1-5	CASSIRDGNQPQHF
TRBV25-1	TRBJ2-3	CASSSSQGWTDTQYF
TRBV11-3	TRBJ2-5	CASSTGQGFETQYF
TRBV2	TRBJ2-3	CASNRAGTGDTQYF
TRBV6-1	TRBJ2-3	CASSAFLAGATDTQYF
TRBV7-9	TRBJ1-1	CASSLGSEYTEAFF
TRBV5-4	TRBJ1-4	CASSSYGGTNEKLFF
TRBV18	TRBJ2-2	CASSPLTGANTGELFF
TRBV5-1	TRBJ2-1	CASSLEVAGNNEQFF
TRBV29-1	TRBJ1-6	CSVRVGGYNSPLHF
TRBV5-4	TRBJ2-1	CAIGLAGTNEQFF
TRBV5-1	TRBJ2-5	CASSSRTAPGATQYF
TRBV10-3	TRBJ2-7	CAISGDRDLSEQYF
TRBV24-1	TRBJ2-5	CATSDSRVGKTQYF
TRBV30	TRBJ1-5	CAWTDRVGPQPQHF
TRBV5-6	TRBJ1-1	CASSLLVTGNTEAFF
TRBV2	TRBJ1-2	CASRDLLTGAIYGYTF
TRBV7-8	TRBJ2-2	CASSRDSPGELFF
TRBV19	TRBJ1-2	CASSIGAGYNYGYTF
TRBV19	TRBJ1-4	CASSITRLSTNEKLFF
TRBV6-5	TRBJ1-1	CASSRTGVETEAFF
TRBV19	TRBJ1-3	CASRTQGLLGNTIYF
TRBV15	TRBJ2-3	CATSREGSGRWTDTQYF
TRBV7-2	TRBJ2-1	CASSFPRWAGPGMGNEQFF
TRBV4-3	TRBJ2-3	CASSQDLLAGGNTDTQYF
TRBV19	TRBJ2-1	CASKIWREGNNEQFF
TRBV3-1/TRBV3-2	TRBJ2-7	CASSPSTFSYEQYF
TRBV6-2/TRBV6-3	TRBJ2-2	CASSRDAGSTGELFF
TRBV5-1	TRBJ1-1	CASSPGLVNTEAFF
TRBV3-1/TRBV3-2	TRBJ1-1	CASSGGTGVTEAFF
TRBV19	TRBJ1-2	CASTPTDIYGYTF
TRBV20-1	TRBJ1-1	CSASPQGPEAFF
TRBV19	TRBJ1-4	CASSINRGDTNEKLFF
TRBV10-2	TRBJ1-5	CASTDTGVEPQHF